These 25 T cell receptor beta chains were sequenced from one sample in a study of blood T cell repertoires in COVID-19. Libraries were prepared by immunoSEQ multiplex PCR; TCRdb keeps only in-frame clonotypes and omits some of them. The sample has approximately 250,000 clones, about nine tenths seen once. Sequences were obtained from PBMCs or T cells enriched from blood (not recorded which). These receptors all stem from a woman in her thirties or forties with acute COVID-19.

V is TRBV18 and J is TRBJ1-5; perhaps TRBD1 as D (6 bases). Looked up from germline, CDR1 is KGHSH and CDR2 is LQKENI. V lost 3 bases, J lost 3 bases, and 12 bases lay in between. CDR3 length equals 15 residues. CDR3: CASSPTGQHNQPQHF. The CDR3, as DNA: TGTGCCAGCTCACCTACCGGACAGCACAATCAGCCCCAGCATTTT. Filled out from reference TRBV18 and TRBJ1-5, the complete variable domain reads NAGVMQNPRHLVRRRGQEARLRCSPMKGHSHVYWYRQLPEEGLKFMVYLQKENIIDESGMPKERFSAEFPKEGPSILRIQQVVRGDSAAYFCASSPTGQHNQPQHFGDGTRLSIL.

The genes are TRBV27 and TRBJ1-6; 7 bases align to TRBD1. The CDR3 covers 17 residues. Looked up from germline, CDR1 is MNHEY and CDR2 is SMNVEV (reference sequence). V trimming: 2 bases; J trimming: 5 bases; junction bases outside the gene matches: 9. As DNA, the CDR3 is TGTGCCAGCAGTTTAATGTACTGGGACAGAAATAATTCACCCCTCCACTTT. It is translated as CASSLMYWDRNNSPLHF.

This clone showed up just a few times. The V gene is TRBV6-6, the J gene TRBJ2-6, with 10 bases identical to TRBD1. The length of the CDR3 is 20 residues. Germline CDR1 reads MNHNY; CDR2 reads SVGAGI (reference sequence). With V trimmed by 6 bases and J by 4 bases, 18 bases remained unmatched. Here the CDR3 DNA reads TGTGCCAGCAGCAAAGATCCGGGACAGGGGTTGCTAGGCGGGGCCAACGTCCTGACTTTC. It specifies CASSKDPGQGLLGGANVLTF.

The CDR3 region is CATSDPHRSGANVLTF. CDR3 in DNA: TGTGCCACCAGTGATCCACACCGCTCTGGGGCCAACGTCCTGACTTTC. The chain couples TRBV24-1 to TRBJ2-6, with D hard to call. This CDR3 is 16 amino acids long. Germline CDR1 and CDR2: KGHDR and SFDVKD. V lost 3 bases to trimming and J lost 0 bases, with 8 bases between them.

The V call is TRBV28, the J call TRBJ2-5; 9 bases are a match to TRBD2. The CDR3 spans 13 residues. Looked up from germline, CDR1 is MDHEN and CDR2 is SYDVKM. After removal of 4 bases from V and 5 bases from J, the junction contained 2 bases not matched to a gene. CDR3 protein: CASSWTSVETQYF. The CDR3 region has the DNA TGTGCCAGCAGTTGGACTAGCGTGGAGACCCAGTACTTC.

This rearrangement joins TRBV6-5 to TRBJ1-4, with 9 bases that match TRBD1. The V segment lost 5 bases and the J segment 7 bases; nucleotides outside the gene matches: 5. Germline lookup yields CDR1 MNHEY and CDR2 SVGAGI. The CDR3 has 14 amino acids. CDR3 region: CASSRDRVIEKLFF. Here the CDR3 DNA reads TGTGCCAGCAGTAGGGACAGGGTAATTGAAAAACTGTTTTTT.

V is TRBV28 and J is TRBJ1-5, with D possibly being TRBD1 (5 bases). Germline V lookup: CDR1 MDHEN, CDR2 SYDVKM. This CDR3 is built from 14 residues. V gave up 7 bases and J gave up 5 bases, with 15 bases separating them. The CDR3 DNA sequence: TGTGCCAGCACCTCGGGGGAGCACCATCAGCCCCAGCATTTT. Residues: CASTSGEHHQPQHF. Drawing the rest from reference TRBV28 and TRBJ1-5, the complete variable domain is DVKVTQSSRYLVKRTGEKVFLECVQDMDHENMFWYRQDPGLGLRLIYFSYDVKMKEKGDIPEGYSVSREKKERFSLILESASTNQTSMYLCASTSGEHHQPQHFGDGTRLSIL.

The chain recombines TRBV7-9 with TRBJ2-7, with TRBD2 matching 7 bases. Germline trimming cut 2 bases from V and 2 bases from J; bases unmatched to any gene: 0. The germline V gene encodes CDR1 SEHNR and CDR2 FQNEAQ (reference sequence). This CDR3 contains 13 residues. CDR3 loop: CASSLRGAYEQYF. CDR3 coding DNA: TGTGCCAGCAGCTTACGGGGGGCCTACGAGCAGTACTTC.

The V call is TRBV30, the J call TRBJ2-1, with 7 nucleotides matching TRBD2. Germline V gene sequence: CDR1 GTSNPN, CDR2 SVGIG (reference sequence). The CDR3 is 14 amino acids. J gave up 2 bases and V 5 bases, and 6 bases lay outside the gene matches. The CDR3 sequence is CAWSRGITYNEQFF. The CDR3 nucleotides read TGTGCCTGGTCGCGGGGGATCACCTACAATGAGCAGTTCTTC.

The CDR3 sequence: CASSPGTGFCTEAFF. CDR3 DNA sequence: TGTGCCAGCAGCCCGGGGACAGGCTTCTGCACTGAAGCTTTCTTT. The genes are TRBV21-1 and TRBJ1-1; the listed D gene, TRBD1, was not tested against the DNA. TRBV21-1 is given as a pseudogene. The CDR3 contains 15 residues.

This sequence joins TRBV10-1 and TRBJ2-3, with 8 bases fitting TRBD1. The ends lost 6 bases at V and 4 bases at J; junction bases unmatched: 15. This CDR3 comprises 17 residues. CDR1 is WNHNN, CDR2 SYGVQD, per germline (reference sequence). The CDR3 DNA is TGCGCCAGCAGCTTGACATCAGGGGGCATCACCGCAGATACGCAGTATTTT. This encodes CASSLTSGGITADTQYF.

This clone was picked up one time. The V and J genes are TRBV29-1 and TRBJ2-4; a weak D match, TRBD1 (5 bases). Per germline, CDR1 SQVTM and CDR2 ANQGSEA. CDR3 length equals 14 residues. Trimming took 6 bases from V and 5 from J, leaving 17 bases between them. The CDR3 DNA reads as TGCAGCGTACTCAGGGATTTGGACGAAAACATTCAGTACTTC. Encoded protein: CSVLRDLDENIQYF.

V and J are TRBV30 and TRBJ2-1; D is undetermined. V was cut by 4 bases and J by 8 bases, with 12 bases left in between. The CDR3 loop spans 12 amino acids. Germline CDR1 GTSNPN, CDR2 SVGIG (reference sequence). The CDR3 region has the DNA TGTGCCTGGAATTCGGTAGCCCATGAGCAGTTCTTC. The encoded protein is CAWNSVAHEQFF. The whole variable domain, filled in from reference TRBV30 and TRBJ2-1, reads SQTIHQWPATLVQPVGSPLSLECTVEGTSNPNLYWYRQAAGRGLQLLFYSVGIGQISSEVPQNLSASRPQDRQFILSSKKLLLSDSGFYLCAWNSVAHEQFFGPGTRLTVL.

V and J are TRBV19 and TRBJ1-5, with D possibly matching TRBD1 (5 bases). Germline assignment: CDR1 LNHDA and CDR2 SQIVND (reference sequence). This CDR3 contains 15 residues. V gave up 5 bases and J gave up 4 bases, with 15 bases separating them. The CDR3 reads CASSYSGNNNQPQHF. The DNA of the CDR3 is TGTGCCAGTAGTTACTCAGGGAACAATAATCAGCCCCAGCATTTT.

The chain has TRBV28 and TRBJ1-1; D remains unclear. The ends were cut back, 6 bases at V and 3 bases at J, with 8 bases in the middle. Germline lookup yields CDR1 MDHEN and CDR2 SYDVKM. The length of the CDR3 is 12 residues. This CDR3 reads CASSFIDTEAFF. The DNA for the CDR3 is TGTGCCAGCAGCTTCATAGACACTGAAGCTTTCTTT.

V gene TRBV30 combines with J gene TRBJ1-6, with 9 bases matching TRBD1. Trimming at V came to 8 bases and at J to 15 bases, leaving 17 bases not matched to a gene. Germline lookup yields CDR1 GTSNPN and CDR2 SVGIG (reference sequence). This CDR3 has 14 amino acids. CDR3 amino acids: CAQLPGQGISGLHF. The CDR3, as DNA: TGTGCCCAGCTACCGGGACAGGGAATTTCAGGCCTCCACTTT. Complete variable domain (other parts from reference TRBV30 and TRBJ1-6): SQTIHQWPATLVQPVGSPLSLECTVEGTSNPNLYWYRQAAGRGLQLLFYSVGIGQISSEVPQNLSASRPQDRQFILSSKKLLLSDSGFYLCAQLPGQGISGLHFGNGTRLTVT.

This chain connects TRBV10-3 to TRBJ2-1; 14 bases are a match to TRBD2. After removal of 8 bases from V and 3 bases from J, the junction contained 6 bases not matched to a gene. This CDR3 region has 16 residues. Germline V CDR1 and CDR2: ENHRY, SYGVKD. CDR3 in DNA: TGTGCCATCGGCGGAGGACTAGCGGGAGGCTACAATGAGCAGTTCTTC. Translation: CAIGGGLAGGYNEQFF.

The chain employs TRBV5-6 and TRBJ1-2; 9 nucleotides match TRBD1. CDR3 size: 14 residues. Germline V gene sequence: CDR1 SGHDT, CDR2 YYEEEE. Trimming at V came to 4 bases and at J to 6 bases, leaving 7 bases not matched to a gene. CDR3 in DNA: TGTGCCAGCAGCCGACAGGGGGGTGGAGATGGCTACACCTTC. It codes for CASSRQGGGDGYTF. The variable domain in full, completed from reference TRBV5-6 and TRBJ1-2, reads DAGVTQSPTHLIKTRGQQVTLRCSPKSGHDTVSWYQQALGQGPQFIFQYYEEEERQRGNFPDRFSGHQFPNYSSELNVNALLLGDSALYLCASSRQGGGDGYTFGSGTRLTVV.

This CDR3 is CAIWTSGYEQYF. CDR3 nucleotides: TGTGCCATCTGGACTAGCGGGTACGAGCAGTACTTC. The V gene is TRBV7-9, the J gene TRBJ2-7; the match to TRBD2 covers 11 bases. The CDR3 has 12 amino acids. V shed 10 bases and J 4 bases; nucleotides not matched to a gene: 3. Germline assignment: CDR1 SEHNR and CDR2 FQNEAQ (reference sequence).

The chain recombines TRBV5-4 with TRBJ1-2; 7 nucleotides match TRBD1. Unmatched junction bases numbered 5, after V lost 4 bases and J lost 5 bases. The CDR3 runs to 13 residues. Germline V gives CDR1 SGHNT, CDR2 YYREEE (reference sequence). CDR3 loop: CASSSDREYGYTF. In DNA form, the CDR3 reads TGTGCCAGCAGCAGTGACAGGGAATATGGCTACACCTTC.

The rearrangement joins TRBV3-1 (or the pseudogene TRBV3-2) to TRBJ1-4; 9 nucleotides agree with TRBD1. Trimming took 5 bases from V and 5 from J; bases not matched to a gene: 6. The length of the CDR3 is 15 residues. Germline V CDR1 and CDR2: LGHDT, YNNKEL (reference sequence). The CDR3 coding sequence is TGTGCCAGCAGCTACAAACAGGGGGCCAATGAAAAACTGTTTTTT. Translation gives CASSYKQGANEKLFF.

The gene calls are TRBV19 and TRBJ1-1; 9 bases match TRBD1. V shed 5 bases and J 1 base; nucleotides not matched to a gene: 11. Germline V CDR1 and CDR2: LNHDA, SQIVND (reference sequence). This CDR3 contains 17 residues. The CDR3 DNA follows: TGTGCCAGTAGTCTCCGGGACAGGGACATATGGAACACTGAAGCTTTCTTT. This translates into CASSLRDRDIWNTEAFF.

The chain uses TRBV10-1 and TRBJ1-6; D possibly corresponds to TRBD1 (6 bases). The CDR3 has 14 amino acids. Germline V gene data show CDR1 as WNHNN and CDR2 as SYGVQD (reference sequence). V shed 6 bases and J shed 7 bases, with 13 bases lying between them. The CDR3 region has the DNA TGCGCCAGCAGCAGGGGTAGTAGGAATTCACCCCTCCACTTT. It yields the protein CASSRGSRNSPLHF.

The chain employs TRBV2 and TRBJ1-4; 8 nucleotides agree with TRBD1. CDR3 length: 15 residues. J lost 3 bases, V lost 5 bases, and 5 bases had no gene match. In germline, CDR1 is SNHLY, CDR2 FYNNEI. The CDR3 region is CASSRQGFSNEKLFF. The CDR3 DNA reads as TGTGCCAGCAGTAGACAGGGGTTTTCTAATGAAAAACTGTTTTTT.

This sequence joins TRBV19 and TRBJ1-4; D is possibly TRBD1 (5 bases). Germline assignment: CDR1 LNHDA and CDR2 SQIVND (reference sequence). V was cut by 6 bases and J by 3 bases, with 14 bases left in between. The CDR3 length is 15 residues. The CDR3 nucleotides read TGTGCCAGTAGGCCCGGTGGGGCGCCTAATGAAAAACTGTTTTTT. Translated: CASRPGGAPNEKLFF.